A single sample is the source of the 3 T cell receptor beta chains below, sequenced in a study of blood T cell repertoires in COVID-19. Profiled with immunoSEQ multiplex PCR; TCRdb holds only in-frame clones, not every one. The sample consists of 75,000 or so clones, roughly 84% of them appearing once. The specimen was peripheral blood. Receptors were obtained from a man in his forties or fifties with acute or convalescent COVID-19.

The chain combines TRBV3-1 (or the pseudogene TRBV3-2) with TRBJ2-7, with 7 bases matching TRBD1. Germline loops: CDR1 LGHDT, CDR2 YNNKEL (reference sequence). The ends lost 4 bases at V and 0 bases at J; junction bases unmatched: 6. The length of the CDR3 is 15 residues. The CDR3 DNA sequence: TGTGCCAGCAGCCTCCAGGGGGACATCTCCTACGAGCAGTACTTC. Translating it yields CASSLQGDISYEQYF.

The V and J genes are TRBV27 and TRBJ2-1; possibly TRBD1 for D (5 bases). The CDR3 totals 15 residues. The V end was cut by 4 bases, the J end by 3 bases, with 13 bases between. The V gene's germline CDR1 is MNHEY and CDR2 SMNVEV (reference sequence). The CDR3, as DNA: TGTGCCAGCAGTTCACCCAGGGTTCGCTACAATGAGCAGTTCTTC. It codes for CASSSPRVRYNEQFF.

This clone appeared once. The chain joins TRBV5-1 to TRBJ2-7; 8 bases fit TRBD2. CDR1 SGHRS and CDR2 YFSETQ come from the germline V gene. The J segment lost 2 bases and the V segment lost 4 bases, leaving 5 bases of the junction unmatched. This CDR3 has 14 residues. This chain's CDR3 is CASSGSGGTYEQYF. CDR3 bases: TGCGCCAGCAGCGGAAGCGGGGGAACCTACGAGCAGTACTTC.